This T cell receptor (beta chain) was obtained from a study of identical twins. The CDR3 sequence is 14 residues long. V shed 5 bases, J shed 2 bases, and the junction held 6 bases outside the gene matches. CDR1 is DFQATT, CDR2 SNEGSKA, per germline (reference sequence). TCRdb re-called the 5' RACE reads with MiXCR, one entry per CDR3 protein. The data contain just over 500,000 distinct CDR3 sequences, about 20% of them singletons. Separately, the same data were catalogued under a study of T cells expressing NK-cell markers.

This TCR was sampled from a woman under 30 in good health. The sample was CD4+ T cells sorted from blood. The rearrangement links TRBV20-1 to TRBJ2-7, with 10 nucleotides matching TRBD1. The CDR3 DNA is TGCAGTGCTGGGGGAGGGACAGGGGCCTACGAGCAGTACTTC. Protein: CSAGGGTGAYEQYF.